This T cell receptor beta chain was found in a study of blood T cells in healthy people across ages (dated by TCRdb to between 2014 and 2017). Background on the whole study: In model experiments, roughly one uniquely barcoded TCR beta cDNA molecule per two T cells was captured by template switching. Age-related changes in TCR beta repertoire diversity were measured in the study by deep sequencing normalized with unique cDNA molecular identifiers. The donors were divided into four age groups: young (average about 16 years), middle-aged (approximately 42), aged (about 61) and long-lived (roughly 82). Donors of different ages were randomly distributed across sequencing lanes to avoid experimental bias. The study analyzed two additional independent replicas of 1 million unique cDNA reads from the same blood draw for two donors, one aged 18 to 29 and one aged 80 or older.

The V and J ends are trimmed by 1 base and 1 base, leaving 10 bases between them. The CDR3 covers 15 residues, taking in both the cysteine and the phenylalanine. This entry keeps only the CDR3 DNA: 45 bases, framed from base 1. The germline V gene (reference sequence) specifies MNHEY as CDR1 and SMNVEV as CDR2. The full study reports these points: Total diversity estimates from one million sequenced T cells were considered lower bounds and underestimates. A strong correlation was found between observed TCR beta diversity and the percentage of naive T cells measured by flow cytometry. Since profiling was done on bulk unsorted PBMCs, naive and antigen-experienced compartments could not be conclusively compared. Compared with the aged group, the long-lived group had more naive CD4+ T cells, fewer expanded clones and increased TCR diversity, suggesting age selection. As age increased, observed TCR beta diversity per million T cells dropped in a roughly linear way, and a significant reduction was already evident by age roughly 40. Because donor CMV infection status was unknown, age-related changes in expanded clonotypes were potentially confounded.

This clonotype has only a few counts. This receptor's antigen is unknown. The record has no base qualities; no much larger clone is one base away. The donors were some 36 Caucasian individuals from Russia, aged roughly 6 to 100 years, who were systemically healthy. Each donor gave about 9.2 milliliters of peripheral blood, drawn into EDTA-treated Vacutainer tubes. Ficoll-Paque density-gradient centrifugation was used to isolate PBMCs, with at least 7 million per sample. Trizol reagent was used to extract total RNA from the PBMCs, yielding at least 6 micrograms per sample. For every donor, flow cytometry on a PBMC aliquot measured the percentage of naive CD45RAhigh/CD27high T cells. Library preparation employed 5' RACE. The instrument given in TCRdb is Illumina HiSeq 2500. The second PCR ran for roughly 6 to 11 cycles and used a J-beta primer mix along with a sample-barcoded 5' primer. A unique molecular identifier was introduced onto each TCR beta cDNA molecule by a template-switch 5' adaptor carrying 12 random nucleotides. Each sample yielded at least 2.5 million CDR3-containing paired-end reads. All of the RNA was converted into first-strand cDNA using the Mint cDNA synthesis kit, with a TRBC-specific oligonucleotide serving as the primer. All cDNA was treated with uracil-DNA glycosylase and then went through a first 18-cycle PCR with the universal primers M1SS and BC2_uni_R. Per the authors' processing: For normalization, 1 million high-quality reads were randomly selected from each sample, with every read carrying a distinct molecular identifier. Instead of being binned into consensus sequences, reads that shared molecular identifiers were thrown out. MiTCR, set to a Q25 quality threshold and the strictest error-elimination algorithm, was used for CDR3 identification, clonotype clustering and error correction. A nonparametric unseen species model with Euler transformation was used to estimate a lower bound on total TCR beta diversity. TCRdb reworked the public reads: Q25 trimming with fastp, MiXCR clone assembly, productive beta chains retained. Every distinct CDR3 protein forms one entry, paired with its most common genes and DNA. In this record, the V and J calls reflect TCRdb's handling and not the investigators' own analysis. Recorded for this sample are approximately 880,000 distinct CDR3 sequences; under 50% of them occurred a single time. The ten largest clones capture around 15% of the sample.

This receptor was obtained from a man aged 25-40 years in good health. The chain links TRBV27 with TRBJ1-1, and the D gene may be TRBD1, 5 bases matching. Sequences were obtained from blood. DNA sequence: TGTGCCAGCAGTTTATTTCCGGGGGGGAACACTGAAGCTTTCTTT. It translates as CASSLFPGGNTEAFF.